The clone carrying this TCR beta chain was observed a few times. The data derive from a study of early T cells in non-severe SARS-CoV-2 infection. There are 12 residues in the CDR3. Trimming removed 10 bases from V and 0 bases from J, with 7 bases in between. Germline CDR1 MNHEY, CDR2 SVGEGT. TCRdb recomputed calls from the 5' RACE reads with MiXCR, one row per CDR3 protein. The data hold approximately 69,000 distinct CDR3 sequences, with about 9.4% observed a single time. V and J are TRBV6-2 or TRBV6-3 and TRBJ1-5; possible D gene TRBD1, 5 bases. This TCR was recovered from an adult who was a healthcare worker with PCR-confirmed SARS-CoV-2 infection or an uninfected control (not recorded which). The sample was whole blood. The CDR3 DNA reads as TGTGCCACGGGGGGTAGCAATCAGCCCCAGCATTTT. Residues: CATGGSNQPQHF.